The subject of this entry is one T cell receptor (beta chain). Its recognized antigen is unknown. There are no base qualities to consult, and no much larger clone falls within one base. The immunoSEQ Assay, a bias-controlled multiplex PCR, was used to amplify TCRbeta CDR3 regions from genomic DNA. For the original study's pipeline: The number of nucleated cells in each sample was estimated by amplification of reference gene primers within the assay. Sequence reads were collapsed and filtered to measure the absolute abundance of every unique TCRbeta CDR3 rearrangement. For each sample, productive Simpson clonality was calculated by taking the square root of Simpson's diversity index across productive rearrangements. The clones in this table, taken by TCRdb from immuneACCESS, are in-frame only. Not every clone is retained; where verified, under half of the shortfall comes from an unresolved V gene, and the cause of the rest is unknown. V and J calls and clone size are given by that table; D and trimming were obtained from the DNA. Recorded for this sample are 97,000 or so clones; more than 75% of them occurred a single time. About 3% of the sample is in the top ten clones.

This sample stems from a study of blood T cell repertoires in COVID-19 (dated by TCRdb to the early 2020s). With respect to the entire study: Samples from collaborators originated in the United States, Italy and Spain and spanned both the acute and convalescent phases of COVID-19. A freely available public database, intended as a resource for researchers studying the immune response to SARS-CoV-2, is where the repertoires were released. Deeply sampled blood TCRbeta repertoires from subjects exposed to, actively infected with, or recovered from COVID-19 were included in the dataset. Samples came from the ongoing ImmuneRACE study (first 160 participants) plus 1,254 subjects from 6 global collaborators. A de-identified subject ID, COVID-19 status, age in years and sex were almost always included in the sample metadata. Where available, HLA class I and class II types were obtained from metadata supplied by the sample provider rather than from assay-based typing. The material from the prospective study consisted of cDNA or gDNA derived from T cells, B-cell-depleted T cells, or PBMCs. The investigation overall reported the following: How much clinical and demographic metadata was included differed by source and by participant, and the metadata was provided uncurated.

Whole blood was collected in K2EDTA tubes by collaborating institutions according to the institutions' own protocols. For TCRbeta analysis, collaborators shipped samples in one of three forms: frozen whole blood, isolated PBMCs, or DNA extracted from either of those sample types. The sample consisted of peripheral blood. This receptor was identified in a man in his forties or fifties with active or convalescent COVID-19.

The CDR3 amino acid sequence is: CASSQGQGDEKLFF. The DNA reads as follows: TGTGCCAGCAGCCAGGGACAGGGCGACGAAAAACTGTTTTTT. The rearranged chain carries TRBV7-9 and TRBJ1-4, and TRBD1 matches 9 of the central bases. Germline trimming amounts to 5 bases on V and 8 bases on J, with 6 as the count of junction bases outside the gene matches. Looking up the germline V gene (reference sequence) yields CDR1 SEHNR and CDR2 FQNEAQ. The CDR3 covers 14 residues, taking in both the cysteine and the phenylalanine. The DNA shown is the 42-base CDR3, in frame from base 1.